This record concerns one T cell receptor beta chain sequence. No cognate antigen has been identified for it. No per-base quality is available; no much larger clone lies one base away. This entry comes from a study of blood T cell repertoires in COVID-19 (dated by TCRdb to about 2020). Regarding the study in general: Samples covering the acute and convalescent phases of COVID-19 were provided by collaborators in the United States, Italy and Spain. The material from the prospective study consisted of cDNA or gDNA derived from T cells, B-cell-depleted T cells, or PBMCs. The dataset comprised deeply sampled blood TCRbeta repertoires from subjects exposed to, actively infected with, or recovered from COVID-19. The repertoires were made available in a free public database intended to serve as a resource for research on the immune response to SARS-CoV-2. The samples were drawn from the first 160 participants of the ongoing ImmuneRACE study and from some 1,300 subjects provided by 6 global collaborators. Sample metadata almost always included a de-identified subject ID, COVID-19 status, age in years and sex. Where available, HLA class I and class II types were taken from metadata supplied by the sample provider and were not determined by assay-based typing. Results the study describes overall, beyond this receptor: The amount of clinical and demographic metadata varied by source and participant and was provided uncurated.

The immunoSEQ Assay, a bias-controlled multiplex PCR, was used to amplify TCRbeta CDR3 regions from genomic DNA. In the source study's methods: Nucleated cell counts per sample were estimated from amplification of reference gene primers within the assay. Sequence reads were collapsed and filtered to measure the absolute abundance of every unique TCRbeta CDR3 rearrangement. For each sample, productive Simpson clonality was calculated as the square root of Simpson's diversity index over productive rearrangements. TCRdb holds this immuneACCESS table with in-frame rearrangements only. Some clones are missing; in checked studies, unresolved V genes explain under half, and the rest has no known cause. D and trimming come from the DNA, and the V and J calls and clone size come from that table. The sample table contains some 170,000 clones; only one count was recorded for around 80% of them. Together, the top ten hold 6.5% to 7.5% of the sample.

CDR1 MDHEN and CDR2 SYDVKM were looked up in the germline V gene. The CDR3 runs 14 residues from the cysteine to the phenylalanine. Only the CDR3 part of the read is kept: 42 bases, read in frame from the first base. Trimming takes 2 bases from V and 1 base from J, and the germline ends sit 8 bases apart. In Seattle, one collaborating source enrolled patients while the infection was active and tracked those patients longitudinally over the course of disease. Whole blood was collected in K2EDTA tubes by collaborating institutions according to the institutions' own protocols. For TCRbeta analysis, collaborators shipped samples in one of three forms: frozen whole blood, isolated PBMCs, or DNA extracted from either of those sample types.

The V and J genes are TRBV28 and TRBJ1-1, with TRBD1 as a weak D call on 5 bases. This clonotype was sampled from a woman in her thirties or forties with COVID-19, enrolled during active disease. Sequencing input: peripheral blood. The CDR3: CASSLGGENTEAFF. The DNA is as follows: TGTGCCAGCAGTTTAGGAGGGGAGAACACTGAAGCTTTCTTT.